There are a few counts of the clone carrying this T cell receptor beta chain. The antigen is undetermined. This sample is part of a study of shared clonotypes between healthy human individuals. Study-wide results and limits: The four-donor shared clonotypes exceeded non-shared clonotypes in generation probability, with non-shared ones scoring lower.

The CDR3 is made up of 12 amino acids. In germline, CDR1 is SGHRS, CDR2 YFSETQ. V dropped 5 bases and J dropped 10; count of bases not matched to a gene: 8. The protocol was immunoSEQ multiplex PCR, while the TCRdb copy is restricted to in-frame clones and leaves out a portion. The profile shows some 2.3 million clones, 93% of them singletons. Sequencing was performed on naive CD4+ T cells from PBMCs. Subset defined: CD45RA+ positively selected. The sequence came from a man aged 18 to 29 in good health. Some clones in this sample may be carry-over from other donors' samples. V usage is TRBV5-1 and J usage is TRBJ1-1, with 7 positions matching TRBD1. CDR3 coding DNA: TGCGCCAGCAGATCGACAGGGTTACCAGCTTTCTTT. This gives the protein CASRSTGLPAFF.